These 11 T cell receptor beta chains came from one sample sequenced in a study of control samples from healthy donors and cancer patients. TCRdb keeps only in-frame clones here, not all; method: immunoSEQ multiplex PCR. Here the sample spans 190,000 or so clones, over 80% being singletons. Specimen: blood. These receptors originate from a man aged 18 to 35 in good health.

The rearrangement joins TRBV25-1 to TRBJ2-1; 11 bases are a match to TRBD1. Looked up from germline, CDR1 is MGHDK and CDR2 is SYGVNS. The CDR3 totals 15 residues. J lost 5 bases, V lost 4 bases, and 4 bases had no gene match. The CDR3 region is CASSVGQGADNEQFF. CDR3 nucleotide sequence: TGTGCCAGCAGTGTAGGACAGGGGGCGGACAATGAGCAGTTCTTC.

This clone was counted a single time. The J gene is TRBJ1-2, the V gene TRBV28, with D unclear. The CDR3 totals 11 residues. V was clipped by 6 bases and J by 5 bases, with 7 bases between them. The germline CDR1 and CDR2 sequences are MDHEN and SYDVKM. The CDR3 sequence: CASRFRYGYTF. In DNA, the CDR3 is TGTGCCAGCAGATTTAGATATGGCTACACCTTC.

This clone was seen just once. This chain joins TRBV9 and TRBJ2-2; 7 bases are shared with TRBD2. This CDR3 spans 20 amino acids. From germline, CDR1 is SGDLS and CDR2 YYNGEE. V shed 0 bases and J 0 bases; nucleotides not matched to a gene: 14. The CDR3 spells CASSVGVGGNSRANTGELFF. The CDR3 DNA reads as TGTGCCAGCAGCGTAGGCGTCGGGGGGAACTCTAGGGCGAACACCGGGGAGCTGTTTTTT. Using reference TRBV9 and TRBJ2-2 for the parts outside the CDR3, the full variable domain is DSGVTQTPKHLITATGQRVTLRCSPRSGDLSVYWYQQSLDQGLQFLIQYYNGEERAKGNILERFSAQQFPDLHSELNLSSLELGDSALYFCASSVGVGGNSRANTGELFFGEGSRLTVL.

V and J are TRBV4-1 and TRBJ2-3; 9 positions match TRBD2. The CDR3 runs to 17 residues. In germline, CDR1 is MGHRA, CDR2 YSYEKL. Losses at the gene ends were 4 bases for V and 3 bases for J; bases not matched to a gene: 11. CDR3 loop: CASSPPTAGGRTDTQYF. The CDR3 DNA sequence: TGCGCCAGCAGCCCGCCGACGGCGGGGGGGCGGACAGATACGCAGTATTTT.

In this sample, this clone turned up once. The rearrangement joins TRBV29-1 to TRBJ1-1; D is perhaps TRBD1 (5 bases). Germline values: CDR1 SQVTM, CDR2 ANQGSEA. With 4 bases removed from V and 6 bases from J, the gap between germline ends came to 15 bases. The CDR3 spans 13 residues. The CDR3 nucleotides are TGCAGCGTTGTGGGGACCCTTCGCGCTGAAGCTTTCTTT. Encoded protein: CSVVGTLRAEAFF.

With regard to this clone: Other nucleotide sequences in the sample specify the same CDR3. The chain joins TRBV3-1 (or the pseudogene TRBV3-2) to TRBJ2-7; 9 positions agree with TRBD1. From germline, CDR1 is LGHDT and CDR2 YNNKEL (reference sequence). The CDR3 sequence is 14 residues long. After removal of 1 base from V and 4 bases from J, the junction contained 2 bases not matched to a gene. In DNA, the CDR3 is TGTGCCAGCAGCCAAGGGGACAGGGCGTACGAGCAGTACTTC. It is translated as CASSQGDRAYEQYF.

This sequence joins TRBV2 and TRBJ2-1; 11 positions match TRBD2. The V segment lost 8 bases and the J segment 5 bases; nucleotides outside the gene matches: 11. Germline loops: CDR1 SNHLY, CDR2 FYNNEI. The CDR3 sequence is 16 residues long. The CDR3 loop is CASLGASGGYDNEQFF. The CDR3 DNA follows: TGTGCCAGCCTTGGTGCTAGCGGGGGGTATGACAATGAGCAGTTCTTC. The variable domain in full, with the rest retrieved from reference TRBV2 and TRBJ2-1, is EPEVTQTPSHQVTQMGQEVILRCVPISNHLYFYWYRQILGQKVEFLVSFYNNEISEKSEIFDDQFSVERPDGSNFTLKIRSTKLEDSAMYFCASLGASGGYDNEQFFGPGTRLTVL.

This clone was seen a single time. The chain links TRBV3-1 (or the pseudogene TRBV3-2) to TRBJ2-3; tentatively, D is TRBD2 (6 bases). CDR3 length: 16 residues. V dropped 1 base and J dropped 1 base, with 12 bases sitting between them. Germline V gene data show CDR1 as LGHDT and CDR2 as YNNKEL (reference sequence). The CDR3 bases are TGTGCCAGCAGCCAAGGACTAGTGGATGGCACAGATACGCAGTATTTT. Its protein product is CASSQGLVDGTDTQYF.

V is TRBV2 and J is TRBJ2-1; no reliable D call. Germline values: CDR1 SNHLY, CDR2 FYNNEI. CDR3 size: 13 residues. V shed 8 bases and J shed 4 bases, with 12 bases lying between them. The CDR3 is CASPANSYNEQFF. The CDR3, as DNA: TGTGCCAGCCCCGCGAACAGTTACAATGAGCAGTTCTTC.

The V and J genes are TRBV6-5 and TRBJ2-3; either TRBD1 or TRBD2 may supply D (6 bases each). Trimming removed 5 bases from V and 4 bases from J, with 16 bases in between. The germline V gene has CDR1 MNHEY and CDR2 SVGAGI. The CDR3 runs 15 residues. The CDR3 loop is CASSPWRAGADTQYF. CDR3 sequence (DNA): TGTGCCAGCAGTCCATGGAGGGCAGGGGCAGATACGCAGTATTTT.

The chain recombines TRBV9 with TRBJ1-1; no reliable D call. Trimming cost V 7 bases and J 3 bases, with 10 bases left between them. CDR1 and CDR2 (germline): SGDLS, YYNGEE. The CDR3 consists of 12 residues. For the CDR3, the DNA is TGTGCCAGCGGCCCCGGGGACACTGAAGCTTTCTTT. Its translation: CASGPGDTEAFF.